Shown below are 7 T cell receptor beta chains from a single sample sequenced in a study of cytomegalovirus exposure and HLA in healthy donors (dated by TCRdb to 2017 to 2019). Libraries were made using the immunoSEQ multiplex PCR assay. A mixture of 60 forward primers for TCR Vbeta segments and 13 reverse primers for TCR Jbeta segments was used in the multiplex PCR. TCRdb provides this immuneACCESS table in a form limited to in-frame rearrangements. Some clones are lacking; in checked studies, under half of them reflect an unresolved V gene, and why the rest are absent is not known. Counted in this sample were roughly 190,000 clones; around 77% of them appeared once. The ten biggest clones cover approximately 2% of the sample. Material for sequencing was PBMCs. The source is a woman aged 30 to 39 in good health and CMV-seropositive.

The CDR3 nucleotides are TGTGCCAGCAGTTCCCTTGGAGCCCAGCATTTT. It codes for CASSSLGAQHF. The chain joins TRBV28 to TRBJ1-5, with unresolved D. The CDR3 sequence is 11 residues long. The germline V and J ends were trimmed by 4 bases and 11 bases, with 9 bases remaining between them. The germline V gene has CDR1 MDHEN and CDR2 SYDVKM.

The rearrangement uses TRBV10-1 and TRBJ2-7; D unresolved. The CDR3 is 12 amino acids. CDR1 and CDR2 from the germline V gene are WNHNN and SYGVQD (reference sequence). The V and J ends lost 4 bases and 4 bases respectively, with 8 bases between them. In DNA, the CDR3 is TGCGCCAGCAGTGCGGGTGGGTACGAGCAGTACTTC. It yields the protein CASSAGGYEQYF.

This clone was seen a single time. The chain carries TRBV9 and TRBJ2-7, with TRBD2 matching over 13 bases. CDR1 and CDR2 from the germline V gene are SGDLS and YYNGEE. The V gene end was trimmed by 3 bases and the J gene end by 4 bases; junction bases not matched to a gene: 4. CDR3 size: 15 residues. CDR3 region: CASSEGLAGPYEQYF. CDR3 DNA sequence: TGTGCCAGCAGCGAGGGACTAGCGGGACCTTACGAGCAGTACTTC.

This chain connects TRBV19 to TRBJ1-1, with D perhaps TRBD1 (5 bases). Germline V lookup: CDR1 LNHDA, CDR2 SQIVND (reference sequence). This CDR3 spans 14 amino acids. Deletions cut 4 bases from V and 5 bases from J, with 14 bases between. DNA for the CDR3: TGTGCCAGTAGTAGGTCAGGGAGGGCTACTGAAGCTTTCTTT. Its protein is CASSRSGRATEAFF.

This chain connects TRBV7-2 to TRBJ2-5; TRBD2 matches at 11 bases. The V and J ends lost 5 bases and 4 bases, in that order; junction bases with no gene match: 3. CDR1 SGHTA and CDR2 FQGNSA come from the germline V gene. The CDR3 consists of 14 residues. DNA for the CDR3: TGTGCCAGCAGCCTTGGACTAGCGGGAGAGACCCAGTACTTC. Its protein product is CASSLGLAGETQYF.

Remarks on this clone: Because it lacks the conserved phenylalanine or tryptophan at the end, this CDR3 is likely a read error. The V call is TRBV9, the J call TRBJ1-1; maybe TRBD1 (6 bases). Germline V gene sequence: CDR1 SGDLS, CDR2 YYNGEE. There are 14 residues in the CDR3. Trimming pared 4 bases from V and 1 base from J, leaving 11 bases between. CDR3 region: CASSSGQRNTEAFL. CDR3 DNA sequence: TGTGCCAGCAGCTCGGGACAACGGAACACTGAAGCTTTCCTT.

The V gene is TRBV9, the J gene TRBJ2-2, with 9 bases aligning to TRBD2. Germline values: CDR1 SGDLS, CDR2 YYNGEE. Trimming removed 0 bases from V and 1 base from J; junction bases left unmatched: 7. This CDR3 has 18 amino acids. CDR3 bases: TGTGCCAGCAGCGTAGATCCAGCGGGGGGCTTGAACACCGGGGAGCTGTTTTTT. As protein: CASSVDPAGGLNTGELFF.